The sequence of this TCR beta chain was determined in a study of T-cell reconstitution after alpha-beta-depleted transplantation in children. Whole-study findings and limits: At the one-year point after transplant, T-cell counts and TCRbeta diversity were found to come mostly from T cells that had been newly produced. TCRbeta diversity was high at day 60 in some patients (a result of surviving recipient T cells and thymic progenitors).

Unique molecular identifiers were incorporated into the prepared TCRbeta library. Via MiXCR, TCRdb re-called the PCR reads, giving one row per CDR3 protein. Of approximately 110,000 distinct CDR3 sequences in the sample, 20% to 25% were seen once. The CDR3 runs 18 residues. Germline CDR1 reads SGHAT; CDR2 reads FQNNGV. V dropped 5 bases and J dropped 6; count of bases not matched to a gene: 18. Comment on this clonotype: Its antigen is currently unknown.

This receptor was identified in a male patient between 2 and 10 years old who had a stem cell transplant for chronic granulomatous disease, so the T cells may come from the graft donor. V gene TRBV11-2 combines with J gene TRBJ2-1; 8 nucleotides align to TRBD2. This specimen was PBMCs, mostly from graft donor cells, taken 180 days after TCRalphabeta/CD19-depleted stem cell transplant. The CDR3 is CASSPAPPGLVERNEQFF. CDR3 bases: TGTGCCAGCAGCCCAGCACCTCCGGGACTAGTGGAACGCAATGAGCAGTTCTTC. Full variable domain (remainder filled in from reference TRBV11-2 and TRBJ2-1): EAGVAQSPRYKIIEKRQSVAFWCNPISGHATLYWYQQILGQGPKLLIQFQNNGVVDDSQLPKDRFSAERLKGVDSTLKIQPAKLEDSAVYLCASSPAPPGLVERNEQFFGPGTRLTVL.